The present T cell receptor (beta chain) was sequenced within a study of shared clonotypes between healthy human individuals. Study-wide results and limits: Clonotype sharing across four donors was observed for about 5.2% of naive CD4 clonotypes.

In the naive CD8 group, cells lacked CD45RO and were positively selected for CCR7, so terminally differentiated effector memory CD45RA+ cells were left out. The donors were adults (healthy and HIV-negative) with no recent acute infections or vaccinations. Each sample came from a Caucasian adult donor living in Nashville, Tennessee. As concerns this clone: The antigen is unknown.

The V segment lost 10 bases and the J segment 5 bases; nucleotides outside the gene matches: 13. CDR3 length equals 14 residues. Germline values: CDR1 SGHTA, CDR2 FQGNSA. Sequencing used immunoSEQ multiplex PCR; TCRdb keeps in-frame clones, though not all of them. The profile shows roughly 2,000,000 clones, around 93% of them singletons. This chain connects TRBV7-2 to TRBJ1-1, with TRBD1 matching over 7 bases. This receptor was obtained from a young man in good health. Some clones in this sample may be carry-over from other donors' samples. Sequencing was carried out using naive CD8+ T cells from PBMCs. This CDR3 is CATQDRAVGTEAFF. CDR3 DNA: TGTGCCACACAAGACAGGGCAGTGGGGACTGAAGCTTTCTTT. Supplemented by reference TRBV7-2 and TRBJ1-1, the full variable domain reads GAGVSQSPSNKVTEKGKDVELRCDPISGHTALYWYRQSLGQGLEFLIYFQGNSAPDKSGLPSDRFSAERTGGSVSTLTIQRTQQEDSAVYLCATQDRAVGTEAFFGQGTRLTVV.